This T cell receptor (beta chain) was sequenced during a study of cytotoxic CD8 clonotypes in ibrutinib-treated CLL. Study-wide results and limits: Age-matched healthy donor levels were exceeded by baseline clonality, which tracked circulating CD8+ T-cell counts.

Profiled with immunoSEQ multiplex PCR; TCRdb holds only in-frame clones, not every one. The sample records around 40,000 clones, around 75% being singletons. The germline V and J ends were trimmed by 5 bases and 3 bases, with 11 bases remaining between them. CDR3 size: 14 residues. CDR1 SGHNT and CDR2 YENEEA come from the germline V gene. About this clone: Its matching antigen is unknown.

The rearrangement links TRBV11-3 to TRBJ1-5; D is unresolved. This TCR came from a human donor with chronic lymphocytic leukemia. Sequencing used PBMCs, obtained at disease progression, from a patient treated with ibrutinib. The CDR3, as DNA: TGTGCCAGCAGCAACCAGGACGCCAATCAGCCCCAGCATTTT. Its translation: CASSNQDANQPQHF.